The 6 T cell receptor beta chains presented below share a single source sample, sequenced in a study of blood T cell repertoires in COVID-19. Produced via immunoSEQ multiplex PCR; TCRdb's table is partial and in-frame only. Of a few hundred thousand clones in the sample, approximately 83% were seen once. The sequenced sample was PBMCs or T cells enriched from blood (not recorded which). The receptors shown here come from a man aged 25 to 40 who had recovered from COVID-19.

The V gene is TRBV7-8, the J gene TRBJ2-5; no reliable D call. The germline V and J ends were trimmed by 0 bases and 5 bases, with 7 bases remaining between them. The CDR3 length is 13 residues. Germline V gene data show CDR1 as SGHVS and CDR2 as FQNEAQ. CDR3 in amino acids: CASSLAPSETQYF. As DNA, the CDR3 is TGTGCCAGCAGCTTAGCTCCCTCGGAGACCCAGTACTTC.

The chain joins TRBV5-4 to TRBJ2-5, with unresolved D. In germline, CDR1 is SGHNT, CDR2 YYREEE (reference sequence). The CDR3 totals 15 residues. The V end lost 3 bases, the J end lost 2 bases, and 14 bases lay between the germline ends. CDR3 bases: TGTGCCAGCAGCTCAGCCGGGTCGGCGCAAGAGACCCAGTACTTC. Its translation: CASSSAGSAQETQYF.

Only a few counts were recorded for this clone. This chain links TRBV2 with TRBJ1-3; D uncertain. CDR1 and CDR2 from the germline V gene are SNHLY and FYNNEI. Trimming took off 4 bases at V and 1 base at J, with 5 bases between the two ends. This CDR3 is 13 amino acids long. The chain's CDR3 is CASSGRSGNTIYF. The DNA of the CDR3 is TGTGCCAGCAGTGGGAGGTCTGGAAACACCATATATTTT. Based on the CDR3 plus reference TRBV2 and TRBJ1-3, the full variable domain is EPEVTQTPSHQVTQMGQEVILRCVPISNHLYFYWYRQILGQKVEFLVSFYNNEISEKSEIFDDQFSVERPDGSNFTLKIRSTKLEDSAMYFCASSGRSGNTIYFGEGSWLTVV.

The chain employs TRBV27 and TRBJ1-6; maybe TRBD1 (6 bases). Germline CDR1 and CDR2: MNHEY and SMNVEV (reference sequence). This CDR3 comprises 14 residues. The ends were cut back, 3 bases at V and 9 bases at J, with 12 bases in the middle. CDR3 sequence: CASSFQGWGSPLHF. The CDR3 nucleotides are TGTGCCAGCAGTTTTCAGGGGTGGGGTTCACCCCTCCACTTT.

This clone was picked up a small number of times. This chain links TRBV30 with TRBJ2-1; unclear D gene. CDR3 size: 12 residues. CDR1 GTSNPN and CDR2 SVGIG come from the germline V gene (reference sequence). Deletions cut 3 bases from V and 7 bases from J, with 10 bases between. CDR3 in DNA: TGTGCCTGGAGACGAGATTATAATGAGCAGTTCTTC. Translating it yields CAWRRDYNEQFF.

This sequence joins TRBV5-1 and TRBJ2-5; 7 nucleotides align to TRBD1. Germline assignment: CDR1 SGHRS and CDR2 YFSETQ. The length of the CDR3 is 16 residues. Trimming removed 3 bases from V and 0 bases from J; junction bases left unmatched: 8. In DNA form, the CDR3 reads TGCGCCAGCAGCTCTGGGACAGCCAAGTACCAAGAGACCCAGTACTTC. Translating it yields CASSSGTAKYQETQYF.